The source of this T cell receptor beta chain is a study of blood T cells in healthy people across ages. Study-wide background: Template switching picked up about one barcoded beta molecule for each two T cells.

The CDR3 contains 16 residues. The V and J ends lost 3 bases and 6 bases, in that order; junction bases with no gene match: 10. Germline values: CDR1 DFQATT, CDR2 SNEGSKA (reference sequence). Primers used in a second PCR of roughly 7 to 12 cycles were a sample-barcoded 5' primer and a J-beta primer mix. One entry per CDR3 protein results from TCRdb running MiXCR on the 5' RACE reads. This table holds some 1.5 million distinct CDR3 sequences, under 30% found once. This chain connects TRBV20-1 to TRBJ2-1; TRBD2 aligns across 11 bases. Sequencing was done on a sample of blood. The origin of this receptor is a woman in her 30s in good health. CDR3 coding DNA: TGCAGTGCTAGCTCGCCTAGCGGGGGGTTCGCCAATGAGCAGTTCTTC. This gives the protein CSASSPSGGFANEQFF.